This record looks at one TCR beta chain sequence and its context. The data derive from a study of blood T cell repertoires in COVID-19. Study at large: Researchers got acute and convalescent COVID-19 samples from the United States, Italy and Spain.

Original analysis: Cell counts per sample came from amplifying reference gene primers. Assay: immunoSEQ multiplex PCR; the TCRdb copy retains only in-frame clones and omits some. That table gives V, J and clone size, and the DNA gave D and trimming. The data contain under 200,000 clones, 87% of them singletons. CDR1 and CDR2 from the germline V gene are LNHNV and YYDKDF (reference sequence). The ends were cut back, 1 base at V and 4 bases at J, with 2 bases in the middle. The CDR3 loop spans 12 amino acids. This chain joins TRBV15 and TRBJ1-5; D uncertain. What was sequenced was peripheral blood. The origin of this receptor is a man between 60 and 75 years old with active or convalescent COVID-19. The CDR3 sequence: CATSRVNQPQHF. The CDR3 nucleotides are TGTGCCACCAGCAGAGTAAATCAGCCCCAGCATTTT. Full variable domain (rest looked up from reference TRBV15 and TRBJ1-5): DAMVIQNPRYQVTQFGKPVTLSCSQTLNHNVMYWYQQKSSQAPKLLFHYYDKDFNNEADTPDNFQSRRPNTSFCFLDIRSPGLGDTAMYLCATSRVNQPQHFGDGTRLSIL.